The T cell receptor beta chain under discussion was sequenced for a study of T cell responses to AZD1222 COVID-19 vaccine. The table came from immunoSEQ multiplex PCR; TCRdb's copy has only in-frame clones and leaves some out. Of 66,000 or so clones in the sample, about four fifths were seen once. Study conclusions and caveats: Seropositive status at baseline applied to only six AZD1222 recipients. Scientists sampled the repertoires only once the peak T cell response had passed. There were vaccine-associated CD4 TCRs across spike, dominant at 160-218 and 743-854. Spike-specific TCR breadth and depth both grew after two AZD1222 doses.

This clone appeared a few times. Its antigen is currently unknown. The TCR comes from an adult in good health. The sequenced sample was peripheral blood, obtained on day 0 of MenACWY control vaccination.

The CDR3 region is CASSQVLASGGSSYNEQFF. CDR3 DNA: TGCGCCAGCAGCCAAGTTCTGGCTAGCGGGGGTTCCTCCTACAATGAGCAGTTCTTC. This chain uses TRBV4-1 with TRBJ2-1; 10 bases fit TRBD2. The CDR3 totals 19 residues. Germline V gene sequence: CDR1 MGHRA, CDR2 YSYEKL. V lost 1 base, J lost 0 bases, and 9 bases stayed unmatched.